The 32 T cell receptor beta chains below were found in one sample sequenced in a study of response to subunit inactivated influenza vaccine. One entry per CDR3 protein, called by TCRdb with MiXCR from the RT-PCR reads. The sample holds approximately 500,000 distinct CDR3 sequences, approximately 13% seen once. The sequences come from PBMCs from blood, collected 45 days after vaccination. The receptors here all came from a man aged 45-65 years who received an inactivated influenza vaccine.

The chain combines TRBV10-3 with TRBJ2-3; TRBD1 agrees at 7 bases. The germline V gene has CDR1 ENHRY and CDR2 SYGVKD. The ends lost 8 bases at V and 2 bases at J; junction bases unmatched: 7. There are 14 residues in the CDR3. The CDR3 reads CAIGNRGATDTQYF. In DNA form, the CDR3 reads TGTGCCATCGGAAACAGGGGAGCCACAGATACGCAGTATTTT.

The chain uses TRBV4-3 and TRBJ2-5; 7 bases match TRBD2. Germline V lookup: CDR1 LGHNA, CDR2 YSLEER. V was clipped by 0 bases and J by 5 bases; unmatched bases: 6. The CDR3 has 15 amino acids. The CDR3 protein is CASSQDGGKGETQYF. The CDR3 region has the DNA TGCGCCAGCAGCCAAGACGGGGGGAAGGGGGAGACCCAGTACTTC.

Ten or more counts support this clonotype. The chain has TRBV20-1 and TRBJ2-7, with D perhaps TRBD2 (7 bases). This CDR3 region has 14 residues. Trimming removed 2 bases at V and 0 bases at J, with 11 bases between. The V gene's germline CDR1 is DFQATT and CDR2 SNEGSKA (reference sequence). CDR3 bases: TGCAGTGCTAGAAGGGGGGGGAGCTCCTACGAGCAGTACTTC. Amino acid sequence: CSARRGGSSYEQYF.

This CDR3 reads CASSQDSRGDEQFF. CDR3 nucleotides: TGCGCCAGCAGCCAAGATTCCAGGGGAGATGAGCAGTTCTTC. The chain couples TRBV4-3 to TRBJ2-1; D is perhaps TRBD1 (6 bases). Germline CDR1 and CDR2: LGHNA and YSLEER. V was pared by 0 bases and J by 8 bases, with 11 bases between. The CDR3 has 14 residues.

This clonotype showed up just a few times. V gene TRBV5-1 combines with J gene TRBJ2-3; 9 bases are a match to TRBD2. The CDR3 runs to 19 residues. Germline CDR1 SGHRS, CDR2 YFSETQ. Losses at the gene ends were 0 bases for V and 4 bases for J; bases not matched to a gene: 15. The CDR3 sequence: CASSLALIWASGVPDTQYF. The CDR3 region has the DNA TGCGCCAGCAGCTTGGCCCTCATTTGGGCTAGCGGGGTCCCAGATACGCAGTATTTT. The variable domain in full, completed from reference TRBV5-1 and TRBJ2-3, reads KAGVTQTPRYLIKTRGQQVTLSCSPISGHRSVSWYQQTPGQGLQFLFEYFSETQRNKGNFPGRFSGRQFSNSRSEMNVSTLELGDSALYLCASSLALIWASGVPDTQYFGPGTRLTVL.

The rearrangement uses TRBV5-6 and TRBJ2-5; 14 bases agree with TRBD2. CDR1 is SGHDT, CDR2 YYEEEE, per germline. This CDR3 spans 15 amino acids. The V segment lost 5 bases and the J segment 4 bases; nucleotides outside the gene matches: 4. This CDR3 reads CASRWTSGGRETQYF. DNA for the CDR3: TGTGCCAGCAGATGGACTAGCGGGGGGCGAGAGACCCAGTACTTC. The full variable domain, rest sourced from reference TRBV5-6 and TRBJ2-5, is DAGVTQSPTHLIKTRGQQVTLRCSPKSGHDTVSWYQQALGQGPQFIFQYYEEEERQRGNFPDRFSGHQFPNYSSELNVNALLLGDSALYLCASRWTSGGRETQYFGPGTRLLVL.

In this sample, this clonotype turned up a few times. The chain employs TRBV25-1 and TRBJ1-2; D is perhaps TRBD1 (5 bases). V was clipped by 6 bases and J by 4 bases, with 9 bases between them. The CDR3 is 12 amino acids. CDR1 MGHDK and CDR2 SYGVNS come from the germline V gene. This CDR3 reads CASSVTAYGYTF. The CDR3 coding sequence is TGTGCCAGCAGCGTGACAGCCTATGGCTACACCTTC.

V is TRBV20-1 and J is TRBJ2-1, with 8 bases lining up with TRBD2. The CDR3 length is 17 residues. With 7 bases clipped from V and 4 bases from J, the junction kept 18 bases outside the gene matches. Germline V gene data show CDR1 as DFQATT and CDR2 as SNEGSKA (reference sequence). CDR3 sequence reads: CSGFSLAGLSSYNEQFF. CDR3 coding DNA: TGCAGTGGTTTTAGTCTAGCGGGCCTTTCATCGTACAATGAGCAGTTCTTC.

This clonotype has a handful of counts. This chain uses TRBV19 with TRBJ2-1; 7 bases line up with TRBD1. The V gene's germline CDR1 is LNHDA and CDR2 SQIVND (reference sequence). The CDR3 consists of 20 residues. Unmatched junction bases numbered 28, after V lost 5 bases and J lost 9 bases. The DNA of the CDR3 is TGTGCCAGTAGTCTGGCGGCCCGAGGGGGCTTCGGCGGTGCGCTGGGTGAGCAGTTCTTC. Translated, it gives CASSLAARGGFGGALGEQFF.

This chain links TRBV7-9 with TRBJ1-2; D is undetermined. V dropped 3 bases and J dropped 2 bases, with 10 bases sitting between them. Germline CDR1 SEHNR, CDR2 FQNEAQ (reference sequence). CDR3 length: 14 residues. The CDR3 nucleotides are TGTGCCAGCAGCTTGGCTGACGTGAACTATGGCTACACCTTC. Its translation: CASSLADVNYGYTF. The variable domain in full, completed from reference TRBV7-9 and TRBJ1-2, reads DTGVSQNPRHKITKRGQNVTFRCDPISEHNRLYWYRQTLGQGPEFLTYFQNEAQLEKSRLLSDRFSAERPKGSFSTLEIQRTEQGDSAMYLCASSLADVNYGYTFGSGTRLTVV.

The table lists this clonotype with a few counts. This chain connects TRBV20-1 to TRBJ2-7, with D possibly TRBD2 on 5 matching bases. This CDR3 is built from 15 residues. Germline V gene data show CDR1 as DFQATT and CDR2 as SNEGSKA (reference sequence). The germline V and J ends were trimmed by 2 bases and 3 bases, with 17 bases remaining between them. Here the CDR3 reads CSARTPSGLFYEQYF. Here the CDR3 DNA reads TGCAGTGCTAGAACCCCGAGTGGACTCTTCTACGAGCAGTACTTC.

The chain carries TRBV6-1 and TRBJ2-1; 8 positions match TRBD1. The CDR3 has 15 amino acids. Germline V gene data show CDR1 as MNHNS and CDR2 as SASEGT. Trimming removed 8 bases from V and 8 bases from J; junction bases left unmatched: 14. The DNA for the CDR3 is TGTGCCAGCGCCAGACAGGGGTTCTCCTGGGATGAGCAGTTCTTC. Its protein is CASARQGFSWDEQFF.

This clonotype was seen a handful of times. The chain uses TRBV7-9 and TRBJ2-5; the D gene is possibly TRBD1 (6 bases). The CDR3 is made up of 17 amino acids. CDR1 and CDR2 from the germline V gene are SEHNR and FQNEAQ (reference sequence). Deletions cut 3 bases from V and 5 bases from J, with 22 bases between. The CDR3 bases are TGTGCCAGCAGCTTGACAAACCAGGGGTGGCTGGGGGAGACCCAGTACTTC. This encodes CASSLTNQGWLGETQYF.

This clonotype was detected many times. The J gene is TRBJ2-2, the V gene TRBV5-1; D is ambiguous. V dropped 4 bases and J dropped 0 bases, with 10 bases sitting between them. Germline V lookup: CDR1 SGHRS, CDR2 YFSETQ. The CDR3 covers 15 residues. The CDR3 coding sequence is TGCGCCAGCAGCCCCCCGGTCTCGAACACCGGGGAGCTGTTTTTT. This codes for CASSPPVSNTGELFF.

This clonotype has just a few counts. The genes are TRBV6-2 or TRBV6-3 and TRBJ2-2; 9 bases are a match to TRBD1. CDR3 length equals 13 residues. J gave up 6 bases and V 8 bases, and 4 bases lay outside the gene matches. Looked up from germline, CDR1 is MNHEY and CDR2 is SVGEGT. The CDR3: CASRDRVPGELFF. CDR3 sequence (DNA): TGTGCCAGCCGGGACAGGGTCCCCGGGGAGCTGTTTTTT.

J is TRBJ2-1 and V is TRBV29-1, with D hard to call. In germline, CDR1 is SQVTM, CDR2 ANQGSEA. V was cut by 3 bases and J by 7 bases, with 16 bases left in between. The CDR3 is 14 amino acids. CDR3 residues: CSVDLYTYRNEQFF. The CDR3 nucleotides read TGCAGCGTTGATTTGTACACCTACCGAAATGAGCAGTTCTTC.

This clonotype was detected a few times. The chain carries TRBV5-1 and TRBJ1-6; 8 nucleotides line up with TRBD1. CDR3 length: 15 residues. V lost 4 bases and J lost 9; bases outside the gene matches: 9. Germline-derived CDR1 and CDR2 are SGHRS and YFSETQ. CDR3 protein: CASSLGQGRSSPLHF. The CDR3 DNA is TGCGCCAGCAGCCTCGGACAGGGTAGAAGTTCACCCCTCCACTTT.

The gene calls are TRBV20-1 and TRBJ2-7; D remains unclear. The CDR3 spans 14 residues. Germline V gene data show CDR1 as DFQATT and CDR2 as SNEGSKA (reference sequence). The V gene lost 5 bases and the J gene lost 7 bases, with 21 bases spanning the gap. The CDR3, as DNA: TGCAGTGCTTTTAAAGGCCTGGTCTCCCGGGAGCAGTACTTC. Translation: CSAFKGLVSREQYF.

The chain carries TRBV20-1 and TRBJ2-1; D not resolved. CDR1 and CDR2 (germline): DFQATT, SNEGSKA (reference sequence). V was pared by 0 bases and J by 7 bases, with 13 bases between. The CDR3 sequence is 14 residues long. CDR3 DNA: TGCAGTGCTAGAGACCCGAAAAGAGGAAATGAGCAGTTCTTC. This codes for CSARDPKRGNEQFF.

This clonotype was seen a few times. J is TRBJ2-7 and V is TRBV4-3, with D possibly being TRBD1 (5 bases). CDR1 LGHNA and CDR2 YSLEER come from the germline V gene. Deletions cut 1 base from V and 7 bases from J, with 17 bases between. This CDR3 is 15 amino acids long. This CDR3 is CASSQAMTVPNEQYF. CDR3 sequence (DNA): TGCGCCAGCAGCCAAGCGATGACAGTGCCGAATGAGCAGTACTTC.

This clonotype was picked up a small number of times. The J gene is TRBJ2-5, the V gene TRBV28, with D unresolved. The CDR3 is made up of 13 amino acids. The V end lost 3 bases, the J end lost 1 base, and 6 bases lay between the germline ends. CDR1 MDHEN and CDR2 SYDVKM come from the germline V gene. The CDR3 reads CASSFNSQETQYF. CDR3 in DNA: TGTGCCAGCAGTTTTAACAGCCAAGAGACCCAGTACTTC. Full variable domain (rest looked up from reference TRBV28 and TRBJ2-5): DVKVTQSSRYLVKRTGEKVFLECVQDMDHENMFWYRQDPGLGLRLIYFSYDVKMKEKGDIPEGYSVSREKKERFSLILESASTNQTSMYLCASSFNSQETQYFGPGTRLLVL.

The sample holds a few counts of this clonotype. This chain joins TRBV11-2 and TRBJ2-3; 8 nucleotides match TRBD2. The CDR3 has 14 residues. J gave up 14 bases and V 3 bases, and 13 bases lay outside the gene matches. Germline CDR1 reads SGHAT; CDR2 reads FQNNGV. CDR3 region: CASSFPKTSVIPYF. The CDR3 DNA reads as TGTGCCAGCAGCTTCCCTAAGACTAGCGTCATCCCGTATTTT.

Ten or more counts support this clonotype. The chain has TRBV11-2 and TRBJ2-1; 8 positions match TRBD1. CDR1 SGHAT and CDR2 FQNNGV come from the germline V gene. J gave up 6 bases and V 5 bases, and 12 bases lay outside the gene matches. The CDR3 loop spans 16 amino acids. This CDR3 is CASSLLPGQEINEQFF. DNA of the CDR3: TGTGCCAGCAGCCTCCTGCCGGGACAGGAAATCAATGAGCAGTTCTTC. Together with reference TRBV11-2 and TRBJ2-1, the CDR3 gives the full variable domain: EAGVAQSPRYKIIEKRQSVAFWCNPISGHATLYWYQQILGQGPKLLIQFQNNGVVDDSQLPKDRFSAERLKGVDSTLKIQPAKLEDSAVYLCASSLLPGQEINEQFFGPGTRLTVL.

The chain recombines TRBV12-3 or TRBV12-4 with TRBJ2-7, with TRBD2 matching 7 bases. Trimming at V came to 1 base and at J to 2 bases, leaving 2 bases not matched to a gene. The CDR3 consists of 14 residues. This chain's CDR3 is CASSLGGLPYEQYF. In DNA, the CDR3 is TGTGCCAGCAGTTTAGGGGGACTACCCTACGAGCAGTACTTC.

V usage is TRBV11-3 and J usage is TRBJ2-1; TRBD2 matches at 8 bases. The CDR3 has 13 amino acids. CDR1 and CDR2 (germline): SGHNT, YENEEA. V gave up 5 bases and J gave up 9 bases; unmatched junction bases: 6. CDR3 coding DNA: TGTGCCAGCAGCCCGAGCGGGAGTGGTGAGCAGTTCTTC. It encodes CASSPSGSGEQFF.

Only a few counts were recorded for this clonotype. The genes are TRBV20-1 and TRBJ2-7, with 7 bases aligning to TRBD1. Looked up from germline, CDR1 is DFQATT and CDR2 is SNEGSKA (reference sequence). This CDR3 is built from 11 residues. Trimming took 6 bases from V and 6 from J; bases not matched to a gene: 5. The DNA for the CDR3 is TGCAGTGCCGGGACAGTTATCGAGCAGTACTTC. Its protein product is CSAGTVIEQYF.

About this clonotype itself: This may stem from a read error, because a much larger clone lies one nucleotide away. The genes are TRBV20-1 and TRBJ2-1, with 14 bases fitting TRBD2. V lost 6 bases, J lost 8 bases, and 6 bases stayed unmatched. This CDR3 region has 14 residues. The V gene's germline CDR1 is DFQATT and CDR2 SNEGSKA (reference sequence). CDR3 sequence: CSASGTSGRYEQFF. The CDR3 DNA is TGCAGTGCCTCCGGGACTAGCGGGAGATATGAGCAGTTCTTC.

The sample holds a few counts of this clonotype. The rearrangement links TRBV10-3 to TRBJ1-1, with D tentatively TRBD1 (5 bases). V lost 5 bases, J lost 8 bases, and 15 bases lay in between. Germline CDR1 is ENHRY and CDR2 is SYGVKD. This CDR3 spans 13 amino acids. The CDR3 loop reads CAISPEYRQEAFF. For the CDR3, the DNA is TGTGCCATCAGTCCCGAATATAGACAGGAAGCTTTCTTT.

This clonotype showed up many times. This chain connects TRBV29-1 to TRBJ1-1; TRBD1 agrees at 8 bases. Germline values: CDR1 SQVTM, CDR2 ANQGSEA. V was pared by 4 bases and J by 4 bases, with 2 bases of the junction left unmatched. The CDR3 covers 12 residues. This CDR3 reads CSVVTGGTEAFF. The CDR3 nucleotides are TGCAGCGTTGTAACAGGGGGCACTGAAGCTTTCTTT.

The CDR3 loop is CASSQDPSVYSGNTIYF. The CDR3, as DNA: TGCGCCAGCAGCCAAGATCCCTCGGTTTACTCTGGAAACACCATATATTTT. V gene TRBV4-3 combines with J gene TRBJ1-3; D remains unclear. The germline CDR1 and CDR2 sequences are LGHNA and YSLEER. The V end was cut by 0 bases, the J end by 0 bases, with 12 bases between. The CDR3 runs 17 residues.

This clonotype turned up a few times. The CDR3 reads CASSEFVGAAGELFF. The CDR3, as DNA: TGTGCCAGCAGTGAGTTTGTCGGGGCTGCCGGGGAGCTGTTTTTT. This chain joins TRBV25-1 and TRBJ2-2, with D possibly being TRBD1 or TRBD2 (5 bases each). CDR1 is MGHDK, CDR2 SYGVNS, per germline. This CDR3 is built from 15 residues. The V end lost 3 bases, the J end lost 6 bases, and 14 bases lay between the germline ends.

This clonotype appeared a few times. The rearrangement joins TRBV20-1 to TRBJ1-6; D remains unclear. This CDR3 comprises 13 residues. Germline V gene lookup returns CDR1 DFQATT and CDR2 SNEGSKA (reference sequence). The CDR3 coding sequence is TGCAGCGCGAGCGGGATAGATAATTCACCCCTCCACTTT. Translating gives CSASGIDNSPLHF.